Each of the 11 T cell receptor beta chains below was sequenced from the same sample in a study of T cells after somatic rescue of genetic block. Sequenced by immunoSEQ multiplex PCR; TCRdb stores in-frame clones only, minus some. The sample consists of over 8,000 clones, 80% to 85% of them appearing once. Sequenced material: peripheral blood mononuclear cells (PBMCs). Receptors originate from a boy aged 5-17 years.

The chain has TRBV2 and TRBJ2-7; a possible D gene is TRBD2 (6 bases). Looked up from germline, CDR1 is SNHLY and CDR2 is FYNNEI. V was cut by 3 bases and J by 1 base, with 10 bases left in between. The CDR3 consists of 14 residues. The DNA of the CDR3 is TGTGCCAGCAGTGACGGGGGATTGTCCTACGAGCAGTACTTC. Encoded protein: CASSDGGLSYEQYF.

There are a few counts of this clone. The rearrangement uses TRBV2 and TRBJ1-1, with 11 bases identical to TRBD1. Germline CDR1 SNHLY, CDR2 FYNNEI. V lost 7 bases and J lost 5; bases outside the gene matches: 3. CDR3 size: 13 residues. The CDR3 region has the DNA TGTGCCAGCAAAGGACAGGGGGCAACTGAAGCTTTCTTT. Translated, it gives CASKGQGATEAFF.

The chain carries TRBV5-1 and TRBJ2-3; D remains unclear. V was pared by 0 bases and J by 8 bases, with 10 bases between. CDR1 and CDR2 (germline): SGHRS, YFSETQ. The CDR3 has 13 amino acids. This CDR3 reads CASSLAGVSTQYF. In DNA, the CDR3 is TGCGCCAGCAGCTTGGCCGGAGTAAGTACGCAGTATTTT.

This chain links TRBV19 with TRBJ1-1, with unresolved D. The V gene's germline CDR1 is LNHDA and CDR2 SQIVND (reference sequence). The V end was cut by 8 bases, the J end by 0 bases, with 4 bases between. CDR3 length equals 11 residues. Here the CDR3 reads CASLLNTEAFF. The DNA of the CDR3 is TGTGCCAGTTTACTGAACACTGAAGCTTTCTTT.

The V call is TRBV7-2, the J call TRBJ2-7; D possibly corresponds to TRBD1 (6 bases). CDR3 length equals 16 residues. V lost 2 bases, J lost 3 bases, and 17 bases lay in between. CDR1 SGHTA and CDR2 FQGNSA come from the germline V gene. The CDR3, as DNA: TGTGCCAGCAGCTTAATACAGGGCAGGGGAGACTACGAGCAGTACTTC. Its translation is CASSLIQGRGDYEQYF.

The CDR3 reads CASSPTAGVNIQYF. The DNA of the CDR3 is TGTGCCAGCAGCCCGACAGCGGGTGTAAACATTCAGTACTTC. The chain links TRBV7-9 to TRBJ2-4; D possibly corresponds to TRBD2 (6 bases). The CDR3 extends over 14 amino acids. CDR1 is SEHNR, CDR2 FQNEAQ, per germline (reference sequence). V was pared by 5 bases and J by 6 bases, with 14 bases between.

V gene TRBV7-2 combines with J gene TRBJ1-1; no definite D call. The CDR3 runs to 14 residues. CDR1 SGHTA and CDR2 FQGNSA come from the germline V gene. Trimming stripped 3 bases from V and 7 bases from J, with 15 bases between. The CDR3 coding sequence is TGTGCCAGCAGCTTCAGCGCCGGACTACTTGAAGCTTTCTTT. Amino acids: CASSFSAGLLEAFF.

The chain employs TRBV19 and TRBJ2-7, with D unresolved. V lost 6 bases and J 0 bases, leaving 21 bases between the germline ends. In germline, CDR1 is LNHDA, CDR2 SQIVND (reference sequence). The CDR3 has 17 residues. CDR3 amino acids: CASSYMTHGRHSYEQYF. The CDR3 nucleotides read TGTGCCAGTAGCTATATGACTCACGGGCGGCACTCCTACGAGCAGTACTTC.

The chain links TRBV18 to TRBJ2-2; tentatively, D is TRBD2 (6 bases). Germline CDR1 KGHSH, CDR2 LQKENI. Trimming removed 0 bases from V and 4 bases from J, with 9 bases in between. The CDR3 is made up of 15 amino acids. The CDR3 coding sequence is TGTGCCAGCTCACCACCGTACGGGGGCACCGGGGAGCTGTTTTTT. Translated: CASSPPYGGTGELFF.

The rearrangement joins TRBV7-9 to TRBJ2-7; the D is unclear. The CDR3 is made up of 15 amino acids. Germline CDR1 is SEHNR and CDR2 is FQNEAQ (reference sequence). Trimming pared 4 bases from V and 2 bases from J, leaving 15 bases between. The CDR3 coding sequence is TGTGCCAGCAGCTCCCCGACCGATCCCCCCTACGAGCAGTACTTC. It specifies CASSSPTDPPYEQYF.

The chain uses TRBV11-2 and TRBJ2-5; 8 positions match TRBD2. Germline V CDR1 and CDR2: SGHAT, FQNNGV. J was trimmed by 5 bases and V by 1 base; bases with no gene match: 3. The CDR3 is made up of 14 amino acids. The CDR3: CASSLGGGGETQYF. For the CDR3, the DNA is TGTGCCAGCAGCTTAGGAGGCGGGGGGGAGACCCAGTACTTC. The variable domain in full, with the rest retrieved from reference TRBV11-2 and TRBJ2-5, is EAGVAQSPRYKIIEKRQSVAFWCNPISGHATLYWYQQILGQGPKLLIQFQNNGVVDDSQLPKDRFSAERLKGVDSTLKIQPAKLEDSAVYLCASSLGGGGETQYFGPGTRLLVL.